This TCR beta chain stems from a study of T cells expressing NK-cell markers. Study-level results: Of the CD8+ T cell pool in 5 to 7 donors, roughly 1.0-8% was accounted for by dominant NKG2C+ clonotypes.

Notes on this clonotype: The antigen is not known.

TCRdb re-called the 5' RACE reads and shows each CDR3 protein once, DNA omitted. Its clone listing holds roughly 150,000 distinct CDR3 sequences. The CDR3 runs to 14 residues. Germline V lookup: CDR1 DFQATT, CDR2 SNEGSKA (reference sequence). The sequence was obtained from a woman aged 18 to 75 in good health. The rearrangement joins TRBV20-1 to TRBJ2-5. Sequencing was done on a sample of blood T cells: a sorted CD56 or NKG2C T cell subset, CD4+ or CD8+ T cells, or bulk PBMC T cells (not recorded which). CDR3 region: CSASPDSYQETQYF.